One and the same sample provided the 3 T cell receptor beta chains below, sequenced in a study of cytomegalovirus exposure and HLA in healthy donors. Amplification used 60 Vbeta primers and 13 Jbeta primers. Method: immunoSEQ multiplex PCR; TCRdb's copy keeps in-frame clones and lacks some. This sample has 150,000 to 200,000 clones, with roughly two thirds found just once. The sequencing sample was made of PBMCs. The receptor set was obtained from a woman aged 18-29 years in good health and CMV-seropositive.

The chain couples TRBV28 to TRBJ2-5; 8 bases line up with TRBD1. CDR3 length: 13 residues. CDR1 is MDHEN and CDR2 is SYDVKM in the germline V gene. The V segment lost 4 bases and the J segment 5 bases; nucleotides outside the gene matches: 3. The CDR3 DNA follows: TGTGCCAGCAGTTCAGGGGGCTGGGAGACCCAGTACTTC. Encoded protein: CASSSGGWETQYF.

CDR3 amino acids: CASSLLGGSYEQYF. The CDR3 region has the DNA TGTGCCAGCAGCTTGTTAGGCGGGAGTTACGAGCAGTACTTC. The chain couples TRBV5-8 to TRBJ2-7, with TRBD2 matching over 7 bases. Trimming took 1 base from V and 4 from J; bases not matched to a gene: 5. CDR3 length: 14 amino acids. The V gene's germline CDR1 is SGHTS and CDR2 YDEGEE.

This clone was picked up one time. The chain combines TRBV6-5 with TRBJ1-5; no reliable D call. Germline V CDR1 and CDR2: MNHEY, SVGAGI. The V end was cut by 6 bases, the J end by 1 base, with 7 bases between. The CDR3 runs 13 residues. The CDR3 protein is CASSHGSNQPQHF. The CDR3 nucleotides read TGTGCCAGCAGCCACGGGAGCAATCAGCCCCAGCATTTT.